Below, one T cell receptor beta chain is given with its context. Antigen: not known. This sample is part of a study of OX40 agonist ivuxolimab in advanced cancers. About the research overall: Dose-escalation patients suffered from hepatocellular carcinoma, melanoma, renal cell or head and neck cancer. Partial responses were achieved by three patients, of whom one had hepatocellular carcinoma and two had cutaneous melanoma.

TCRdb's copy holds only in-frame clones and misses some; the assay was immunoSEQ multiplex PCR. The sample has roughly 16,000 clones, around four fifths seen once; the top ten hold roughly an eighth. Study-level findings and limits: Among expanded peripheral T cells, antigen specificity went undetermined.

The receptor's source is an adult with an advanced solid tumor such as melanoma, head and neck, liver or kidney cancer. Source: CD4+ or CD8+ T cells sorted from blood, taken in a trial of the OX40 agonist ivuxolimab.

This chain's CDR3 is CASSLGFMNTEAFF. Written as DNA, the CDR3 is TGTGCCAGCAGCTTGGGTTTCATGAACACTGAAGCTTTCTTT. This chain connects TRBV4-2 to TRBJ1-1, with D unclear. This CDR3 is 14 amino acids long. Germline V gene sequence: CDR1 LGHNA, CDR2 YNFKEQ. V was pared by 5 bases and J by 0 bases, with 10 bases between.